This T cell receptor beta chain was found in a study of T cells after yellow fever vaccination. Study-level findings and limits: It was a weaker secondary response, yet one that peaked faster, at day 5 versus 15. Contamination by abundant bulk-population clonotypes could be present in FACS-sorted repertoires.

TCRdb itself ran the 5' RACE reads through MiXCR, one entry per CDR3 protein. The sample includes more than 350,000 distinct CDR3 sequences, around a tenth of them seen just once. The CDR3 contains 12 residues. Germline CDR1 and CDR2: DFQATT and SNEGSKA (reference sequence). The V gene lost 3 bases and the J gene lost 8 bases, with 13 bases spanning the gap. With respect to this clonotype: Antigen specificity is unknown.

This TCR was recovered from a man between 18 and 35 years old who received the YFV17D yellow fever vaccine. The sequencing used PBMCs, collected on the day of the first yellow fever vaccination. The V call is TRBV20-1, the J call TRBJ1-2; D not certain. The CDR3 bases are TGCAGTGCTAGTCCCGGGGAGGACGGCTACACCTTC. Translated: CSASPGEDGYTF.